This TCR beta chain comes out of a study of blood T cell repertoires in COVID-19 (dated by TCRdb to about 2020). For the wider study: The collaborator samples originated in the United States, Italy and Spain and spanned the acute and convalescent phases of COVID-19. The material from the prospective study consisted of cDNA or gDNA derived from T cells, B-cell-depleted T cells, or PBMCs. Deeply sampled blood TCRbeta repertoires from subjects exposed to, actively infected with, or recovered from COVID-19 were included in the dataset. The repertoires were released in a freely available public database intended as a resource for research on the immune response to SARS-CoV-2. Samples came from the ongoing ImmuneRACE study (first 160 participants) plus 1,254 subjects from 6 global collaborators. Sample metadata almost always included a de-identified subject ID, COVID-19 status, age in years and sex. HLA class I and class II types, where available, came from metadata supplied by the sample provider rather than from assay-based typing. Study-wide findings and limitations: The quantity of clinical and demographic metadata differed by source and by participant and was supplied without curation.

The immunoSEQ Assay, a bias-controlled multiplex PCR, was used to amplify TCRbeta CDR3 regions from genomic DNA. The original methods were these. The number of nucleated cells in each sample was estimated by amplification of reference gene primers within the assay. To quantify the absolute abundance of each unique TCRbeta CDR3 rearrangement, sequence reads were collapsed and filtered. For each sample, productive Simpson clonality was calculated as the square root of Simpson's diversity index across productive rearrangements. This is the immuneACCESS table as TCRdb keeps it, with only in-frame sequences that have V and J called. A part of the clones is gone; compared with another copy, unresolved V genes explain less than half, and the rest is unexplained. The D gene and trimming were derived from the DNA, and the V and J assignments and clone size from that table. For this sample the table gives about 23,000 clones, of which 90% were detected only once. The biggest ten clones account for about 18% of the sample.

Comments on this clone: Its antigen is not yet known. No qualities accompany the bases; no much larger clone lies one base away.

The collaborating institutions used their own protocols to collect whole blood in K2EDTA tubes. For TCRbeta analysis, collaborator samples were shipped as frozen whole blood, as isolated PBMCs, or as DNA extracted from either sample type. Based on the germline V gene, the CDR1 and CDR2 sequences are SGHDT and YYEEEE. A distance of 7 bases separates the germline ends of V and J, which lose 0 bases and 6 bases respectively. From cysteine to phenylalanine, the CDR3 is 13 amino acids long. Only the CDR3 part of the read is kept: 39 bases, read in frame from the first base. The sample taken for sequencing was peripheral blood. The source of this sequence is a human donor in a cohort sampled during active COVID-19. The receptor chain draws on TRBV5-6 and TRBJ2-1, and the D gene may be TRBD2, 5 bases matching. The DNA sequence is given as TGTGCCAGCAGCTTGGCGGGGTTCAATGAGCAGTTCTTC. This is translated as CASSLAGFNEQFF.